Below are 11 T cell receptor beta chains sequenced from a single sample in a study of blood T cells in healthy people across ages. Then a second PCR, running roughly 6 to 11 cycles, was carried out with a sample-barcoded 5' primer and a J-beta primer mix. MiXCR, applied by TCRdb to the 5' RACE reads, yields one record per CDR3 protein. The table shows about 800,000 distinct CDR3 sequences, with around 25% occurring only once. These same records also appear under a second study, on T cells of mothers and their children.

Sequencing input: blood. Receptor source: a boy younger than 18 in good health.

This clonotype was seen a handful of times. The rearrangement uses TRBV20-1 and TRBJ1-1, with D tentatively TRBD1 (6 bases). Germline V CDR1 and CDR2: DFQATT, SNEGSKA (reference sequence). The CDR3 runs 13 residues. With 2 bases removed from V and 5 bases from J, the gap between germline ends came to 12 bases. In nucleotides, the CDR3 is TGCAGTGCTAGACAGGGGTCCGATACTGAAGCTTTCTTT. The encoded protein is CSARQGSDTEAFF.

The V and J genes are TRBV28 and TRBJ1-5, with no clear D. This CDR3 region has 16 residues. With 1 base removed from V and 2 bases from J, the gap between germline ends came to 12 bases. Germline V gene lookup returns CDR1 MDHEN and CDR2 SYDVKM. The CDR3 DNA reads TGTGCCAGCAGTTTATTCGGGGTATTGGGCAATCAGCCCCAGCATTTT. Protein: CASSLFGVLGNQPQHF.

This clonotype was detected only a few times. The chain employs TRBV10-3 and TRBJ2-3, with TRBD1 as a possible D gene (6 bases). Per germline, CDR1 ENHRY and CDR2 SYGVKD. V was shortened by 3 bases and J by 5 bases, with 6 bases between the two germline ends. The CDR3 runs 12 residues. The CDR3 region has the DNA TGTGCCATCAGTGAACAGGGAGATACGCAGTATTTT. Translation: CAISEQGDTQYF.

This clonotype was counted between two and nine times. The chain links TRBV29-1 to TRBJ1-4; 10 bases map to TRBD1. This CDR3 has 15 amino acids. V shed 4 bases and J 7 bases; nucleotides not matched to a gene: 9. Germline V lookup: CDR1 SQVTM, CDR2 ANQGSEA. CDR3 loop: CSVGYMGQGSEKLFF. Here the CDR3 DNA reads TGCAGCGTTGGGTATATGGGACAGGGGAGTGAAAAACTGTTTTTT.

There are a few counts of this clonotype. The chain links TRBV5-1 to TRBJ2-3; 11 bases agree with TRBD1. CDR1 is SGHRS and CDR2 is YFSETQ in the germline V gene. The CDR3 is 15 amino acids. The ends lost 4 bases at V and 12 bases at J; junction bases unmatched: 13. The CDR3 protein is CASSPWTGGRSEQYF. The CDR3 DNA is TGCGCCAGCAGCCCCTGGACAGGGGGCAGATCAGAACAGTATTTT.

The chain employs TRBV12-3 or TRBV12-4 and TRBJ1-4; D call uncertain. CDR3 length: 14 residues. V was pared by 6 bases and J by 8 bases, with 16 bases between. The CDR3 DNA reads TGTGCCAGCAGCACTGTCCCAGGCAGGGAAAAACTGTTTTTT. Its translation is CASSTVPGREKLFF.

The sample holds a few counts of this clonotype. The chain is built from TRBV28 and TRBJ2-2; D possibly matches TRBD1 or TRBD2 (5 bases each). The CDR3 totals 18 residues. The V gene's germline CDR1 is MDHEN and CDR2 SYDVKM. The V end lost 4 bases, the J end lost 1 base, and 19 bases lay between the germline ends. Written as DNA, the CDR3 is TGTGCCAGCAGTTACACCCCCTTCGGGACGGAGAACACCGGGGAGCTGTTTTTT. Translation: CASSYTPFGTENTGELFF.

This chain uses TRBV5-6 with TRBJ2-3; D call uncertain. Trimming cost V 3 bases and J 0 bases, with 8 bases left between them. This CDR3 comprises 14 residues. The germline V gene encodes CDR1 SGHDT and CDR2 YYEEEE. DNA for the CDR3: TGTGCCAGCAGCTCCTTATCGAGCACAGATACGCAGTATTTT. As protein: CASSSLSSTDTQYF. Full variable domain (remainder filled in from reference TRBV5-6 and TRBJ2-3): DAGVTQSPTHLIKTRGQQVTLRCSPKSGHDTVSWYQQALGQGPQFIFQYYEEEERQRGNFPDRFSGHQFPNYSSELNVNALLLGDSALYLCASSSLSSTDTQYFGPGTRLTVL.

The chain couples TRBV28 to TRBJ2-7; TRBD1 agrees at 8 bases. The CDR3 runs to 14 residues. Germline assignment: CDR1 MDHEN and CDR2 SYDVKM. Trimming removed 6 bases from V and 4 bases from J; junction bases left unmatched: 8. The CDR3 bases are TGTGCCAGCAGCCGAAGACAGGGGAGGTACGAGCAGTACTTC. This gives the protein CASSRRQGRYEQYF.

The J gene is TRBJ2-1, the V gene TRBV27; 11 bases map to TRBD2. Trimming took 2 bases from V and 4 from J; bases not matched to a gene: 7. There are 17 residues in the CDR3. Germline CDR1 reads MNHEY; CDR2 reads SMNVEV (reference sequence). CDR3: CASSLGASGRSYNEQFF. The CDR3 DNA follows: TGTGCCAGCAGTTTAGGGGCTAGCGGGAGGTCATACAATGAGCAGTTCTTC.

The CDR3 DNA follows: TGCAGCGTTCGAGAAGGAAACACCATATATTTT. Amino acids: CSVREGNTIYF. V is TRBV29-1 and J is TRBJ1-3; D gene uncertain. Deletions cut 5 bases from V and 4 bases from J, with 6 bases between. CDR3 length equals 11 residues. In germline, CDR1 is SQVTM, CDR2 ANQGSEA.